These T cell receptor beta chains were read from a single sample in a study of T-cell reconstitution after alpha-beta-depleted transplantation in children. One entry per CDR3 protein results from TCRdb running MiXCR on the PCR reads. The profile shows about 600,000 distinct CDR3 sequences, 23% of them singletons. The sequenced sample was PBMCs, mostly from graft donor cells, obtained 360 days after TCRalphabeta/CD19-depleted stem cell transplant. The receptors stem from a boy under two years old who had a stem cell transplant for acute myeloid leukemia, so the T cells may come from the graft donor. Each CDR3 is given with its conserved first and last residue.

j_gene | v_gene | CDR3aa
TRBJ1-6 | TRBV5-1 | CASSLGWGDNSPLHF
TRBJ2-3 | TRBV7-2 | CASSPLSSTDTQYF
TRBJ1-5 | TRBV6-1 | CASSQLQGWQPQHF
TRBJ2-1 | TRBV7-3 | CASSFRKSSYNEQFF
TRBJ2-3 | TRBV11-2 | CASSKSTSGGPLSTDTQYF
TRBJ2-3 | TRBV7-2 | CASSLGLDTDTQYF
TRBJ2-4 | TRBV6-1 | CASSEGNAKNIQYF
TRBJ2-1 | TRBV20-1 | CSARVGGASNEQFF
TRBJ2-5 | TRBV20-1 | CSASSVNQETQYF
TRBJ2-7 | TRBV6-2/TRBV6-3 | CASSYSGSHSYEQYF